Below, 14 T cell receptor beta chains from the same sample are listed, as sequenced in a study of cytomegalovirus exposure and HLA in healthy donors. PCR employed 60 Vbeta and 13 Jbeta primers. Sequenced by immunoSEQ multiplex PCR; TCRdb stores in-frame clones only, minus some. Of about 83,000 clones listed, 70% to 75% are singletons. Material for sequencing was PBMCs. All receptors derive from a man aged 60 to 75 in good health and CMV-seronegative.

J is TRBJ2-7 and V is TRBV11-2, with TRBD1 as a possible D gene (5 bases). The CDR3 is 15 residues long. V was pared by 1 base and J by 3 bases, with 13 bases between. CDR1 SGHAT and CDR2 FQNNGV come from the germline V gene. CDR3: CASSLASGNFYEQYF. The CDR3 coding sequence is TGTGCCAGCAGCTTAGCCTCAGGGAACTTCTACGAGCAGTACTTC.

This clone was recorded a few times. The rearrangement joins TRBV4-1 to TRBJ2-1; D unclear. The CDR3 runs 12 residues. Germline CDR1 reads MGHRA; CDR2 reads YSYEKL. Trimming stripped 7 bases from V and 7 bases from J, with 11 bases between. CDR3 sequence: CASTSNTNEQFF. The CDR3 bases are TGCGCCAGCACCTCAAACACGAATGAGCAGTTCTTC.

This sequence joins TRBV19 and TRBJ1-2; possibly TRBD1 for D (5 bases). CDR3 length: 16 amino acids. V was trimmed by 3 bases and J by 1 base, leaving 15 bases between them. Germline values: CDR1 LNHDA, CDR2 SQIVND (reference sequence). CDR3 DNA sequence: TGTGCCAGTAGTATTACAGGAGGGGCCTTTAACTATGGCTACACCTTC. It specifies CASSITGGAFNYGYTF. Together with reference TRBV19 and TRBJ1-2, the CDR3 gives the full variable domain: DGGITQSPKYLFRKEGQNVTLSCEQNLNHDAMYWYRQDPGQGLRLIYYSQIVNDFQKGDIAEGYSVSREKKESFPLTVTSAQKNPTAFYLCASSITGGAFNYGYTFGSGTRLTVV.

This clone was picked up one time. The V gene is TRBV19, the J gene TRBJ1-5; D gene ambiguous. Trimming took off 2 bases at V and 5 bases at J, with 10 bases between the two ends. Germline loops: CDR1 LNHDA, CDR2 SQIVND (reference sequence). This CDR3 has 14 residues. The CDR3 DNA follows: TGTGCCAGTAGTATAATGGCCGAGGATCAGCCCCAGCATTTT. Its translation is CASSIMAEDQPQHF.

Here the CDR3 reads CASSVGLAGGYYNEQFF. The CDR3 nucleotides are TGTGCCAGCAGCGTCGGACTAGCGGGGGGGTACTACAATGAGCAGTTCTTC. V is TRBV9 and J is TRBJ2-1; 15 bases map to TRBD2. V trimming: 2 bases; J trimming: 3 bases; junction bases outside the gene matches: 3. This CDR3 spans 17 amino acids. CDR1 and CDR2 (germline): SGDLS, YYNGEE.

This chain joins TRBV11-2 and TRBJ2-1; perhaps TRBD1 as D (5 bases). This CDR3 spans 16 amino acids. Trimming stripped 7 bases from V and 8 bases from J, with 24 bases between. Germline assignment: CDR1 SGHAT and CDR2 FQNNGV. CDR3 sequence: CASTSPGHLPVDEQFF. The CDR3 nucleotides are TGTGCCAGCACCTCCCCAGGACACCTGCCCGTCGATGAGCAGTTCTTC.

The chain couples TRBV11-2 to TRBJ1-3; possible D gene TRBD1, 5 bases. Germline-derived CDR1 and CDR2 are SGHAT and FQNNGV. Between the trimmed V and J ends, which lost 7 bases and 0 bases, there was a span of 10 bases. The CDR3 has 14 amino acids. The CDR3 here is CASNGGSSGNTIYF. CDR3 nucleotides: TGTGCCAGCAACGGGGGGAGCTCTGGAAACACCATATATTTT.

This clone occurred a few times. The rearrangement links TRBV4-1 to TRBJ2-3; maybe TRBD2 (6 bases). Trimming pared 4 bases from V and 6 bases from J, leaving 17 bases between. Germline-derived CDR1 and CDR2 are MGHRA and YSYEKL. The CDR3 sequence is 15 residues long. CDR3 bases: TGCGCCAGCAGCCCGGCGGGGACCCCAGAGGATACGCAGTATTTT. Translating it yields CASSPAGTPEDTQYF.

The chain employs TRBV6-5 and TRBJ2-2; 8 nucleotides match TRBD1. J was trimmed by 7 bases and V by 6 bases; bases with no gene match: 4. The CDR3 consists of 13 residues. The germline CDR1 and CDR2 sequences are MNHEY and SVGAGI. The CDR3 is CASRKTGDGELFF. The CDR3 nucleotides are TGTGCCAGCAGAAAGACAGGGGACGGGGAGCTGTTTTTT.

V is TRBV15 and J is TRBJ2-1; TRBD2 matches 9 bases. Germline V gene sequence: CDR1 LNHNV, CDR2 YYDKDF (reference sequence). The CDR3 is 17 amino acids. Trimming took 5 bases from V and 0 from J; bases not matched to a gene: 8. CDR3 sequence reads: CATSASGVQSSYNEQFF. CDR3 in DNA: TGTGCCACCAGCGCTAGCGGGGTACAGAGCTCCTACAATGAGCAGTTCTTC. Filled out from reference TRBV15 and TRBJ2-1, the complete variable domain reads DAMVIQNPRYQVTQFGKPVTLSCSQTLNHNVMYWYQQKSSQAPKLLFHYYDKDFNNEADTPDNFQSRRPNTSFCFLDIRSPGLGDTAMYLCATSASGVQSSYNEQFFGPGTRLTVL.

CDR3 sequence (DNA): TGTGCCAGTACCACCGGGACAGGGACTCAAGGTTCACCCCTCCACTTT. Translating it yields CASTTGTGTQGSPLHF. This chain links TRBV19 with TRBJ1-6, with TRBD1 matching 9 bases. The germline V gene encodes CDR1 LNHDA and CDR2 SQIVND (reference sequence). Unmatched junction bases numbered 13, after V lost 7 bases and J lost 9 bases. The CDR3 runs 16 residues. The full variable domain, completed using reference TRBV19 and TRBJ1-6, is DGGITQSPKYLFRKEGQNVTLSCEQNLNHDAMYWYRQDPGQGLRLIYYSQIVNDFQKGDIAEGYSVSREKKESFPLTVTSAQKNPTAFYLCASTTGTGTQGSPLHFGNGTRLTVT.

The CDR3 DNA sequence: TGTGCCTGGAGTCAAACAGGGGGCAATTATCGGTTTTTT. It codes for CAWSQTGGNYRFF. The chain couples TRBV30 to TRBJ2-2; TRBD1 agrees at 9 bases. J was trimmed by 16 bases and V by 2 bases; bases with no gene match: 11. Germline CDR1 is GTSNPN and CDR2 is SVGIG (reference sequence). The CDR3 consists of 13 residues.

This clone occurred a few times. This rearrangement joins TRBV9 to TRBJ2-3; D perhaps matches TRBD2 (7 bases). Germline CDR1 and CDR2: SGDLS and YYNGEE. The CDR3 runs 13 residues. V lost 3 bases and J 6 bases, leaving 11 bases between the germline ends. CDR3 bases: TGTGCCAGCAGCGAAGGGGGGGCTGATACGCAGTATTTT. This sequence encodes CASSEGGADTQYF.

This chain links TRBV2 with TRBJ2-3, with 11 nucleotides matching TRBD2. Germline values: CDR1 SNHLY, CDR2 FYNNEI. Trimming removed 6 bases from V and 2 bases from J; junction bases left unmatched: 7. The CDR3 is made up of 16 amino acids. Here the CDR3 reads CASRPLAGGVTDTQYF. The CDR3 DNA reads TGTGCCAGCAGACCTTTAGCGGGGGGGGTCACAGATACGCAGTATTTT.